Presented here are 26 T cell receptor beta chains from one specimen sequenced in a study of PD-L1 blockade in urothelial cancer (dated by TCRdb to the late 2010s). Receptor amplification or capture employed the immunoSEQ multiplex PCR assay. In TCRdb, the immuneACCESS table is reduced to in-frame sequences with V and J assigned. These tables do not hold every clone; where another copy was compared, an unresolved V gene accounts for under half, and the others remain unexplained. Present in this sample are some 84,000 clones, 82% of which were seen just once. 9% to 9.5% of the sample goes to the ten largest clones. The starting material was PBMCs, obtained around atezolizumab (anti-PD-L1) treatment. These receptors originate from a man aged 70-80 years with urothelial cancer.

This chain links TRBV11-3 with TRBJ2-5; D not certain. Trimming cost V 1 base and J 5 bases, with 8 bases left between them. Germline CDR1 and CDR2: SGHNT and YENEEA. CDR3 length: 13 residues. In nucleotides, the CDR3 is TGTGCCAGCAGCTTAGGAGGTAGCGAGACCCAGTACTTC. Translation: CASSLGGSETQYF.

This rearrangement joins TRBV19 to TRBJ1-5, with D possibly being TRBD1 (6 bases). V shed 5 bases and J shed 6 bases, with 17 bases lying between them. The CDR3 sequence is 15 residues long. Germline V CDR1 and CDR2: LNHDA, SQIVND (reference sequence). The DNA of the CDR3 is TGTGCCAGTAGTCCCCTATTGGGGGCGGGTCAGCCCCAGCATTTT. Amino acid sequence: CASSPLLGAGQPQHF. Together with reference TRBV19 and TRBJ1-5, the CDR3 gives the full variable domain: DGGITQSPKYLFRKEGQNVTLSCEQNLNHDAMYWYRQDPGQGLRLIYYSQIVNDFQKGDIAEGYSVSREKKESFPLTVTSAQKNPTAFYLCASSPLLGAGQPQHFGDGTRLSIL.

The V and J genes are TRBV7-9 and TRBJ1-1; D may be TRBD1 (6 bases). Germline assignment: CDR1 SEHNR and CDR2 FQNEAQ (reference sequence). V gave up 5 bases and J gave up 1 base, with 14 bases separating them. CDR3 length: 15 amino acids. The CDR3, as DNA: TGTGCCAGCAGCCCCTGGACAGACCCGAACACTGAAGCTTTCTTT. The encoded protein is CASSPWTDPNTEAFF.

This chain connects TRBV5-1 to TRBJ2-1, with D possibly TRBD2 on 5 matching bases. CDR3 length equals 14 residues. Germline values: CDR1 SGHRS, CDR2 YFSETQ. V lost 6 bases and J 3 bases, leaving 13 bases between the germline ends. The CDR3 nucleotides read TGCGCCAGCATTCCCAGCGGTGGCTACAATGAGCAGTTCTTC. It codes for CASIPSGGYNEQFF.

Points on this clone: A read error is possible here, since a much larger clone lies one base away. The genes are TRBV2 and TRBJ1-1; no definite D call. The V gene lost 8 bases and the J gene lost 1 base, with 2 bases spanning the gap. The CDR3 loop spans 10 amino acids. Germline V gives CDR1 SNHLY, CDR2 FYNNEI. The CDR3 protein is CASRNTEAFF. Written as DNA, the CDR3 is TGTGCCAGCCGGAACACTGAAGCTTTCTTT.

The CDR3 is CASRDRGHDQPQHF. CDR3 bases: TGCGCCAGCAGGGACAGGGGGCACGATCAGCCCCAGCATTTT. The chain employs TRBV10-2 and TRBJ1-5; the match to TRBD1 covers 11 bases. This CDR3 is 14 amino acids long. Germline V gene lookup returns CDR1 WSHSY and CDR2 SAAADI. V trimming: 6 bases; J trimming: 5 bases; junction bases outside the gene matches: 3.

The chain recombines TRBV15 with TRBJ2-7; 8 nucleotides line up with TRBD1. This CDR3 is 13 amino acids long. The V gene's germline CDR1 is LNHNV and CDR2 YYDKDF (reference sequence). Trimming at V came to 5 bases and at J to 3 bases, leaving 3 bases not matched to a gene. In DNA form, the CDR3 reads TGTGCCACCAGCGCCGGGACAGGCTACGAGCAGTACTTC. Protein sequence: CATSAGTGYEQYF.

The chain recombines TRBV11-3 with TRBJ2-3; 8 bases are shared with TRBD2. V trimming: 5 bases; J trimming: 4 bases; junction bases outside the gene matches: 14. This CDR3 spans 17 amino acids. Germline V gives CDR1 SGHNT, CDR2 YENEEA. CDR3 nucleotides: TGTGCCAGCAGCCCCCCCGGCGAGCGGGAGAGTCCAGATACGCAGTATTTT. Translating gives CASSPPGERESPDTQYF.

This sequence joins TRBV11-3 and TRBJ2-5, with TRBD2 matching 11 bases. CDR1 and CDR2 (germline): SGHNT, YENEEA. This CDR3 spans 16 amino acids. Trimming took 0 bases from V and 4 from J; bases not matched to a gene: 4. CDR3 sequence: CASSLEGLAGGETQYF. The CDR3 coding sequence is TGTGCCAGCAGCTTAGAAGGTCTAGCGGGAGGAGAGACCCAGTACTTC.

V and J are TRBV7-2 and TRBJ1-5; 9 nucleotides line up with TRBD1. CDR1 and CDR2 (germline): SGHTA, FQGNSA. With 2 bases clipped from V and 5 bases from J, the junction kept 4 bases outside the gene matches. This CDR3 is built from 15 residues. This chain's CDR3 is CASSLITGGYQPQHF. In nucleotides, the CDR3 is TGTGCCAGCAGCTTAATTACAGGGGGCTATCAGCCCCAGCATTTT.

The chain uses TRBV9 and TRBJ1-3; the D is unclear. The germline V and J ends were trimmed by 3 bases and 3 bases, with 7 bases remaining between them. The CDR3 has 13 residues. Germline CDR1 SGDLS, CDR2 YYNGEE. The CDR3 sequence is CASSAEIGNTIYF. In DNA form, the CDR3 reads TGTGCCAGCAGCGCAGAAATTGGAAACACCATATATTTT.

This sequence joins TRBV15 and TRBJ1-2; D is undetermined. There are 16 residues in the CDR3. The V end lost 0 bases, the J end lost 0 bases, and 11 bases lay between the germline ends. Germline V gene data show CDR1 as LNHNV and CDR2 as YYDKDF (reference sequence). Here the CDR3 reads CATSRDLGQANYGYTF. CDR3 in DNA: TGTGCCACCAGCAGAGATCTTGGGCAGGCTAACTATGGCTACACCTTC.

The V call is TRBV5-6, the J call TRBJ2-6; tentatively, D is TRBD2 (5 bases). Germline lookup yields CDR1 SGHDT and CDR2 YYEEEE. Trimming shortened V by 0 bases and J by 4 bases, and 11 bases separated the two germline ends. The CDR3 runs 16 residues. CDR3 DNA: TGTGCCAGCAGCTTGGTAGGAGGACGAGGGGCCAACGTCCTGACTTTC. As protein: CASSLVGGRGANVLTF.

The V gene is TRBV30, the J gene TRBJ2-2; 8 bases line up with TRBD2. From germline, CDR1 is GTSNPN and CDR2 SVGIG (reference sequence). The CDR3 runs 13 residues. V lost 7 bases to trimming and J lost 1 base; unmatched junction nucleotides: 2. The CDR3 sequence: CALTSGNTGELFF. The CDR3 region has the DNA TGTGCCTTAACTAGCGGGAACACCGGGGAGCTGTTTTTT.

The chain has TRBV18 and TRBJ2-2; D remains ambiguous. This CDR3 spans 15 amino acids. CDR1 and CDR2 (germline): KGHSH, LQKENI. V dropped 6 bases and J dropped 7 bases, with 18 bases sitting between them. In nucleotides, the CDR3 is TGTGCCAGCTCTCTCGAGGCGGAAATAATCGGGGAGCTGTTTTTT. Protein sequence: CASSLEAEIIGELFF. Supplemented by reference TRBV18 and TRBJ2-2, the full variable domain reads NAGVMQNPRHLVRRRGQEARLRCSPMKGHSHVYWYRQLPEEGLKFMVYLQKENIIDESGMPKERFSAEFPKEGPSILRIQQVVRGDSAAYFCASSLEAEIIGELFFGEGSRLTVL.

This clone turned up a few times. This chain links TRBV11-2 with TRBJ1-1, with 9 positions matching TRBD1. The V and J ends lost 6 bases and 0 bases, in that order; junction bases with no gene match: 8. This CDR3 spans 16 amino acids. The germline V gene encodes CDR1 SGHAT and CDR2 FQNNGV. CDR3 DNA sequence: TGTGCCAGCAGACCGGGACAGGGATTCATGAACACTGAAGCTTTCTTT. It is translated as CASRPGQGFMNTEAFF. The variable domain in full, completed from reference TRBV11-2 and TRBJ1-1, reads EAGVAQSPRYKIIEKRQSVAFWCNPISGHATLYWYQQILGQGPKLLIQFQNNGVVDDSQLPKDRFSAERLKGVDSTLKIQPAKLEDSAVYLCASRPGQGFMNTEAFFGQGTRLTVV.

CDR3 sequence (DNA): TGCGCCAGCAGCCCACTACCCGGGAATCAAGAGACCCAGTACTTC. Protein product: CASSPLPGNQETQYF. This chain joins TRBV5-1 and TRBJ2-5, with TRBD2 as a possible D gene (5 bases). The V gene's germline CDR1 is SGHRS and CDR2 YFSETQ. Trimming stripped 4 bases from V and 2 bases from J, with 15 bases between. The CDR3 loop spans 15 amino acids.

V usage is TRBV25-1 and J usage is TRBJ2-7; 13 positions match TRBD2. The germline gives CDR1 MGHDK, CDR2 SYGVNS. V lost 4 bases and J lost 3; bases outside the gene matches: 0. The CDR3 is made up of 14 amino acids. In DNA, the CDR3 is TGTGCCAGCAGTGGGACTAGCGGGGGCTACGAGCAGTACTTC. Its protein is CASSGTSGGYEQYF.

The J gene is TRBJ1-1, the V gene TRBV5-4; a weak D match, TRBD1 (6 bases). The germline V gene encodes CDR1 SGHNT and CDR2 YYREEE (reference sequence). The CDR3 loop spans 15 amino acids. Trimming cost V 1 base and J 4 bases, with 14 bases left between them. The CDR3 DNA is TGTGCCAGCAGCTTGTCGCGGGGGGCGACCACTGAAGCTTTCTTT. The encoded protein is CASSLSRGATTEAFF.

The chain recombines TRBV4-2 with TRBJ2-1; possibly TRBD1 for D (6 bases). The CDR3 has 13 residues. Germline V gene data show CDR1 as LGHNA and CDR2 as YNFKEQ. Trimming removed 4 bases at V and 9 bases at J, with 13 bases between. CDR3 amino acids: CASSPLGTTEQFF. Written as DNA, the CDR3 is TGTGCCAGCAGCCCCTTAGGGACAACTGAGCAGTTCTTC.

In its sample, this clone was seen once. The J gene is TRBJ2-1, the V gene TRBV7-2, with TRBD2 identical over 8 bases. The CDR3 sequence is 19 residues long. Germline-derived CDR1 and CDR2 are SGHTA and FQGNSA. After removal of 5 bases from V and 0 bases from J, the junction contained 15 bases not matched to a gene. The CDR3, as DNA: TGTGCCAGCAGCCAAAGGGCGCGGGGGGCTTCGAGCTCCTACAATGAGCAGTTCTTC. This codes for CASSQRARGASSSYNEQFF. Filled out from reference TRBV7-2 and TRBJ2-1, the complete variable domain reads GAGVSQSPSNKVTEKGKDVELRCDPISGHTALYWYRQSLGQGLEFLIYFQGNSAPDKSGLPSDRFSAERTGGSVSTLTIQRTQQEDSAVYLCASSQRARGASSSYNEQFFGPGTRLTVL.

The chain joins TRBV10-3 to TRBJ2-2; no clear D gene. The CDR3 totals 13 residues. Trimming took off 6 bases at V and 7 bases at J, with 12 bases between the two ends. Germline CDR1 reads ENHRY; CDR2 reads SYGVKD. The CDR3 DNA reads as TGTGCCATCAGCTTCCGCGGCGACGGGGAGCTGTTTTTT. It translates to CAISFRGDGELFF.

V and J are TRBV5-4 and TRBJ1-2; 9 bases fit TRBD1. V trimming: 4 bases; J trimming: 5 bases; junction bases outside the gene matches: 3. This CDR3 is built from 13 residues. Germline V lookup: CDR1 SGHNT, CDR2 YYREEE (reference sequence). CDR3 loop: CASSLDRGYGYTF. In DNA, the CDR3 is TGTGCCAGCAGCCTCGACAGGGGGTATGGCTACACCTTC.

This clone has only one observation. The rearrangement uses TRBV7-5 and TRBJ2-5; the table calls TRBD2, which could not be checked here. TRBV7-5 is flagged as a pseudogene. CDR3 length equals 16 residues. The CDR3 DNA reads TGTGCCAGAAGCTTAAAAGGCCCGACTAACCAAGAGACCCAGTACTTC. The encoded protein is CARSLKGPTNQETQYF.

This rearrangement joins TRBV11-2 to TRBJ1-3; 8 positions agree with TRBD1. Germline CDR1 reads SGHAT; CDR2 reads FQNNGV. V lost 5 bases and J lost 1; bases outside the gene matches: 4. The CDR3 contains 15 residues. The CDR3 sequence: CASSQTGESGNTIYF. In DNA, the CDR3 is TGTGCCAGCAGCCAGACAGGGGAATCTGGAAACACCATATATTTT.

The V and J genes are TRBV29-1 and TRBJ2-3; maybe TRBD2 (6 bases). Germline V gene data show CDR1 as SQVTM and CDR2 as ANQGSEA. Trimming took 7 bases from V and 2 from J, leaving 7 bases between them. The CDR3 consists of 11 residues. In DNA form, the CDR3 reads TGCAGCGGGGACTCCACAGATACGCAGTATTTT. Amino acids: CSGDSTDTQYF.